The clone carrying this T cell receptor (beta chain) was observed once. This sample was included in a study of PD-L1 blockade in urothelial cancer. Across the whole study: Patients' prior chemotherapy regimens numbered 0 to 3. Median T cell yield from blood was 110,000 to 150,000. Blood was analyzed 3 weeks (second dose) and 6 weeks after treatment start.

Profiled with immunoSEQ multiplex PCR; TCRdb holds only in-frame clones, not every one. The data contain tens of thousands of clones, roughly 89% of them seen just once; the ten biggest clones take up around 2%. J lost 2 bases, V lost 4 bases, and 5 bases had no gene match. Germline loops: CDR1 SGHNT, CDR2 YYREEE (reference sequence). CDR3 size: 15 residues. The time point here: pretreatment peripheral blood. The diagnosis in patients was locally advanced or metastatic urothelial carcinoma. This sample comprised PBMCs, obtained around atezolizumab (anti-PD-L1) treatment. This TCR came from a man in his sixties with urothelial cancer. V gene TRBV5-4 combines with J gene TRBJ2-7; TRBD2 matches at 11 bases. The CDR3 region has the DNA TGTGCCAGCAGCGAAACTAGCGGGAGAGCCTACGAGCAGTACTTC. Protein: CASSETSGRAYEQYF.